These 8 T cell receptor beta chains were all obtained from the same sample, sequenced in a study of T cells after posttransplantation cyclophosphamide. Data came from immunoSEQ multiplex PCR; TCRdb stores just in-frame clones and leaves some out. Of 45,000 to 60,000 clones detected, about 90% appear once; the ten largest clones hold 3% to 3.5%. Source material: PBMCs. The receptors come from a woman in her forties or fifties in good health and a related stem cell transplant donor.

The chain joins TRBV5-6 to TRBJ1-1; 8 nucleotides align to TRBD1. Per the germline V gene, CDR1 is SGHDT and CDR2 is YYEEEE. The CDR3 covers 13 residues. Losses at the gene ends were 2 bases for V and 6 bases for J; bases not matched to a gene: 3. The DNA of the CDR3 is TGTGCCAGCAGCTTCCCAGGGGGCCCTGAAGCTTTCTTT. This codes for CASSFPGGPEAFF. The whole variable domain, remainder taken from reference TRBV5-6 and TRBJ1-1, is DAGVTQSPTHLIKTRGQQVTLRCSPKSGHDTVSWYQQALGQGPQFIFQYYEEEERQRGNFPDRFSGHQFPNYSSELNVNALLLGDSALYLCASSFPGGPEAFFGQGTRLTVV.

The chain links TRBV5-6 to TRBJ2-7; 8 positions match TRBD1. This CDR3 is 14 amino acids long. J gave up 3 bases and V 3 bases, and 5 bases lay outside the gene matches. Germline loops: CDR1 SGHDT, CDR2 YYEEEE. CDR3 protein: CASSSQGAGYEQYF. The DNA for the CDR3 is TGTGCCAGCAGCTCGCAGGGGGCCGGCTACGAGCAGTACTTC.

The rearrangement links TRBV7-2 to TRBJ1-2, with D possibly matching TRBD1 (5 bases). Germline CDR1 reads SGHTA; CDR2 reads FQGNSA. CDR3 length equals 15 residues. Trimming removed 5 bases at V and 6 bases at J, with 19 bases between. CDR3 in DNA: TGTGCCAGCAGCCGCGAGATTTCAGGGCCCAATGGCTACACCTTC. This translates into CASSREISGPNGYTF.

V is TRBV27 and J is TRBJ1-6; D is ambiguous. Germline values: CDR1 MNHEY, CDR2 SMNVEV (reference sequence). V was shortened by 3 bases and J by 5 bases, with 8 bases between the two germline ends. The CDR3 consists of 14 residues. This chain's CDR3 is CASSFNNNNSPLHF. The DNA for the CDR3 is TGTGCCAGCAGTTTTAACAACAATAATTCACCCCTCCACTTT.

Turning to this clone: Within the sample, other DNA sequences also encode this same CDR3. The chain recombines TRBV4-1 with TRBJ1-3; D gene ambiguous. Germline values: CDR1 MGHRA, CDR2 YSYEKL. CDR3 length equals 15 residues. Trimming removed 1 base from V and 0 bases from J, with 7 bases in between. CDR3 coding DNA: TGCGCCAGCAGCCAAGGTGACTACTCTGGAAACACCATATATTTT. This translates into CASSQGDYSGNTIYF.

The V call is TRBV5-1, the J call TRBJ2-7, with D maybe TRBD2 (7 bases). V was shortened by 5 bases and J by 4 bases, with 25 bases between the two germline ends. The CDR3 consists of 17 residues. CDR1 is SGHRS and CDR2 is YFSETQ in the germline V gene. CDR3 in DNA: TGCGCCAGCAGGGCCTCGGGGGGCGGCCGGGGAGCTTACGAGCAGTACTTC. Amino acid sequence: CASRASGGGRGAYEQYF. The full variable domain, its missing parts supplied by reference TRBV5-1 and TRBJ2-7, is KAGVTQTPRYLIKTRGQQVTLSCSPISGHRSVSWYQQTPGQGLQFLFEYFSETQRNKGNFPGRFSGRQFSNSRSEMNVSTLELGDSALYLCASRASGGGRGAYEQYFGPGTRLTVT.

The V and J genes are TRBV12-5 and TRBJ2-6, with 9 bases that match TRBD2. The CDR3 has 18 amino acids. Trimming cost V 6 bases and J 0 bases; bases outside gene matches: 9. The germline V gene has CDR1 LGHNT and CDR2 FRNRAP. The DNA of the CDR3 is TGTGCTAGTGGCACCCCGCTAGCGGGATACTCTGGGGCCAACGTCCTGACTTTC. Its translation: CASGTPLAGYSGANVLTF.

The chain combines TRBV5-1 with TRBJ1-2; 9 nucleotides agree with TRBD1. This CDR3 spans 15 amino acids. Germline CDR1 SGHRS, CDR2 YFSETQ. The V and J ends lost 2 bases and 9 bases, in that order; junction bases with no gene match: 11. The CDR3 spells CASSLTPGQGISYTF. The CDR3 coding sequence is TGCGCCAGCAGCTTAACACCGGGACAGGGTATCAGCTACACCTTC. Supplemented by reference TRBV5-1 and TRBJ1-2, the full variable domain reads KAGVTQTPRYLIKTRGQQVTLSCSPISGHRSVSWYQQTPGQGLQFLFEYFSETQRNKGNFPGRFSGRQFSNSRSEMNVSTLELGDSALYLCASSLTPGQGISYTFGSGTRLTVV.